These 18 T cell receptor beta chains share one sample of origin, sequenced in a study of Graves' ophthalmopathy and Graves' hyperthyroidism. As the template, RNA transcripts were used to amplify TCR beta CDR3 regions. The first round was an RT-PCR with HTBI primers, and the second round was a multiplex PCR. TCRdb independently ran MiXCR on the multiplex PCR reads; one entry per CDR3 protein. This table holds a few hundred thousand distinct CDR3 sequences, 20% to 25% found once. The sequenced sample was peripheral blood. All receptors come from a woman aged 45-65 years with Graves' ophthalmopathy.

This clonotype showed up many times. This sequence joins TRBV5-1 and TRBJ2-6, with 11 bases matching TRBD1. The V gene end was trimmed by 3 bases and the J gene end by 2 bases; junction bases not matched to a gene: 4. CDR1 and CDR2 from the germline V gene are SGHRS and YFSETQ. The CDR3 has 17 amino acids. Written as DNA, the CDR3 is TGCGCCAGCAGCTCCGGACAGGGGGCGGCTGGGGCCAACGTCCTGACTTTC. Translating gives CASSSGQGAAGANVLTF.

This clonotype showed up many times. Written as DNA, the CDR3 is TGTGCCAGTAGTATCGAGGTGAATCAGCCCCAGCATTTT. It is translated as CASSIEVNQPQHF. The chain employs TRBV19 and TRBJ1-5, with D unclear. There are 13 residues in the CDR3. Germline loops: CDR1 LNHDA, CDR2 SQIVND (reference sequence). Between the trimmed V and J ends, which lost 3 bases and 4 bases, there was a span of 7 bases.

The chain carries TRBV12-5 and TRBJ2-2; D not resolved. This CDR3 has 14 amino acids. Trimming stripped 0 bases from V and 2 bases from J, with 4 bases between. From germline, CDR1 is LGHNT and CDR2 FRNRAP. CDR3 sequence reads: CASGLVSNTGELFF. CDR3 in DNA: TGTGCTAGTGGTTTGGTATCAAACACCGGGGAGCTGTTTTTT.

Ten or more counts support this clonotype. The chain uses TRBV29-1 and TRBJ2-7, with TRBD2 matching over 8 bases. The CDR3 extends over 12 amino acids. The germline V gene has CDR1 SQVTM and CDR2 ANQGSEA. Unmatched junction bases numbered 9, after V lost 7 bases and J lost 7 bases. The CDR3 nucleotides read TGCAGCGCCCGGGAGGGTCGAAGTGAGCAGTACTTC. Encoded protein: CSAREGRSEQYF.

At least ten counts were recorded for this clonotype. This sequence joins TRBV5-1 and TRBJ2-7; no clear D. CDR3 length: 14 amino acids. The V and J ends lost 2 bases and 3 bases respectively, with 12 bases between them. Germline CDR1 SGHRS, CDR2 YFSETQ. This CDR3 is CASSLSFTNYEQYF. CDR3 bases: TGCGCCAGCAGCTTATCGTTCACTAACTACGAGCAGTACTTC.

Comment on this clonotype: Germline and junction disagree at one end, which may indicate a read error. The chain joins TRBV7-7 to TRBJ2-5, with 12 bases that match TRBD2. CDR1 is SSHAT and CDR2 is FNYEAQ in the germline V gene (reference sequence). The CDR3 consists of 14 residues. CDR3 nucleotides: TGTGCTAGCAGCCCTAGCGGGAGGGGAGAGACCCAGTACTTC. It yields the protein CASSPSGRGETQYF.

This clonotype has only a few counts. The CDR3 DNA sequence: TGTGCCAGCAGCGTGGGGACAGGGAGGAAAAACACCATATATTTT. This gives the protein CASSVGTGRKNTIYF. This chain links TRBV9 with TRBJ1-3; 9 nucleotides agree with TRBD1. Germline loops: CDR1 SGDLS, CDR2 YYNGEE. The V and J ends lost 2 bases and 6 bases, in that order; junction bases with no gene match: 6. The CDR3 is 15 residues long.

The rearrangement links TRBV28 to TRBJ2-7, with 7 bases aligning to TRBD2. After removal of 6 bases from V and 1 base from J, the junction contained 6 bases not matched to a gene. This CDR3 is 14 amino acids long. The germline gives CDR1 MDHEN, CDR2 SYDVKM. The CDR3 protein is CASSLSGLSYEQYF. The CDR3 nucleotides read TGTGCCAGCAGCCTTAGCGGGTTGTCCTACGAGCAGTACTTC. The complete variable domain, with remaining parts taken from reference TRBV28 and TRBJ2-7, reads DVKVTQSSRYLVKRTGEKVFLECVQDMDHENMFWYRQDPGLGLRLIYFSYDVKMKEKGDIPEGYSVSREKKERFSLILESASTNQTSMYLCASSLSGLSYEQYFGPGTRLTVT.

CDR3: CASSPTGGGGYSNQPQHF. The CDR3 DNA reads TGTGCCAGCAGTCCCACAGGAGGAGGGGGATATAGCAATCAGCCCCAGCATTTT. The V call is TRBV12-3 or TRBV12-4, the J call TRBJ1-5; TRBD1 is a possible D gene (6 bases). Deletions cut 5 bases from V and 0 bases from J, with 20 bases between. The CDR3 is made up of 18 amino acids.

In its sample, this clonotype was seen a few times. The chain recombines TRBV5-5 with TRBJ2-7, with D possibly TRBD2 on 6 matching bases. This CDR3 is 13 amino acids long. V lost 4 bases to trimming and J lost 4 bases, with 12 bases between them. Germline lookup yields CDR1 SGHKS and CDR2 YYEKEE (reference sequence). The CDR3 loop is CASSLALLYEQYF. Here the CDR3 DNA reads TGTGCCAGCAGCCTAGCGCTCCTGTACGAGCAGTACTTC.

With respect to this clonotype: A much larger clone is a single base away; this may be a read error. The chain links TRBV20-1 to TRBJ2-7, with D perhaps TRBD2 (5 bases). CDR3 length: 13 residues. Germline CDR1 and CDR2: DFQATT and SNEGSKA (reference sequence). V was pared by 0 bases and J by 5 bases, with 11 bases between. For the CDR3, the DNA is TGCAGTGCTAGAGATATCAGCGGCCACGAGCAGTACGTC. It translates to CSARDISGHEQYV.

Ten or more counts support this clonotype. The chain couples TRBV5-1 to TRBJ1-2; D uncertain. Germline V gene data show CDR1 as SGHRS and CDR2 as YFSETQ. CDR3 length: 13 amino acids. V lost 4 bases to trimming and J lost 6 bases, with 13 bases between them. The CDR3 protein is CASSLGVQDGYTF. The CDR3 nucleotides are TGCGCCAGCAGCCTTGGCGTGCAGGATGGCTACACCTTC.

This chain links TRBV19 with TRBJ2-6; unclear D gene. Trimming shortened V by 4 bases and J by 0 bases, and 7 bases separated the two germline ends. The CDR3 has 15 amino acids. Per germline, CDR1 LNHDA and CDR2 SQIVND (reference sequence). The CDR3 sequence is CASSTSSSGANVLTF. CDR3 sequence (DNA): TGTGCCAGTAGTACCTCGAGCTCTGGGGCCAACGTCCTGACTTTC.

This clonotype was counted many times. The chain employs TRBV6-2 or TRBV6-3 and TRBJ2-5, with TRBD1 identical over 11 bases. V was pared by 5 bases and J by 2 bases, with 4 bases of the junction left unmatched. The germline gives CDR1 MNHEY, CDR2 SVGEGT. The CDR3 is made up of 15 amino acids. CDR3 in DNA: TGTGCCAGCAGTGACCGGGACAGGGGGCAAGAGACCCAGTACTTC. Its protein is CASSDRDRGQETQYF.

This clonotype was counted ten times or more. The chain joins TRBV12-3 or TRBV12-4 to TRBJ1-2, with a weak D call TRBD1 (6 bases). V was trimmed by 5 bases and J by 6 bases, leaving 7 bases between them. The CDR3 totals 11 residues. This CDR3 reads CASSHRDGYTF. The CDR3 nucleotides are TGTGCCAGCAGTCACAGGGATGGCTACACCTTC.

The sample holds many counts of this clonotype. The chain has TRBV7-3 and TRBJ2-2; a weak D match, TRBD1 (5 bases). The CDR3 has 15 residues. Germline V gene lookup returns CDR1 SGHTA and CDR2 FQGTGA. V gave up 4 bases and J gave up 5 bases, with 14 bases separating them. The DNA of the CDR3 is TGTGCCAGCAGCTCCACCGACCAGGGTACCGGGGAGCTGTTTTTT. Protein: CASSSTDQGTGELFF.

This clonotype appeared many times. The V call is TRBV3-1, the J call TRBJ1-1; a possible D gene is TRBD1 (6 bases). Germline CDR1 reads LGHDT; CDR2 reads YNNKEL (reference sequence). This CDR3 has 12 residues. Trimming shortened V by 5 bases and J by 9 bases, and 13 bases separated the two germline ends. CDR3 region: CASSYAGTKAFF. CDR3 DNA: TGTGCCAGCAGCTATGCCGGGACAAAAGCTTTCTTT.

This clonotype has more than one count but fewer than ten. The chain uses TRBV5-1 and TRBJ2-2; no clear D. The CDR3 spans 15 residues. The V gene's germline CDR1 is SGHRS and CDR2 YFSETQ. Between the trimmed V and J ends, which lost 4 bases and 1 base, there was a span of 11 bases. The CDR3 protein is CASSPEGKNTGELFF. The CDR3, as DNA: TGCGCCAGCAGCCCCGAAGGGAAGAACACCGGGGAGCTGTTTTTT. Based on the CDR3 plus reference TRBV5-1 and TRBJ2-2, the full variable domain is KAGVTQTPRYLIKTRGQQVTLSCSPISGHRSVSWYQQTPGQGLQFLFEYFSETQRNKGNFPGRFSGRQFSNSRSEMNVSTLELGDSALYLCASSPEGKNTGELFFGEGSRLTVL.